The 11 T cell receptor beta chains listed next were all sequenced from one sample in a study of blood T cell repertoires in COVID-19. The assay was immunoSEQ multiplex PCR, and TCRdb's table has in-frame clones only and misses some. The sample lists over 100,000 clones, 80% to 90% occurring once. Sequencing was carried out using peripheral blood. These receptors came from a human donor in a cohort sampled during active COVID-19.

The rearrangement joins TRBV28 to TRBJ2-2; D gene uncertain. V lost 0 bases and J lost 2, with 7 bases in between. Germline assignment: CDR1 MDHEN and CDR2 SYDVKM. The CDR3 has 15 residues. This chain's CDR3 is CASSLWNSNTGELFF. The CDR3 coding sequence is TGTGCCAGCAGTTTATGGAACAGTAACACCGGGGAGCTGTTTTTT.

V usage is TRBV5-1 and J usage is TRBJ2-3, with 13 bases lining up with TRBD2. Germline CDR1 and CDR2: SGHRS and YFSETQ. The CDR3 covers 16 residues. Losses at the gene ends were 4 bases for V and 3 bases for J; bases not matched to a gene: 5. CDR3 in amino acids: CASSGGTSGTTDTQYF. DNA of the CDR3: TGCGCCAGCAGCGGGGGGACTAGCGGGACTACAGATACGCAGTATTTT.

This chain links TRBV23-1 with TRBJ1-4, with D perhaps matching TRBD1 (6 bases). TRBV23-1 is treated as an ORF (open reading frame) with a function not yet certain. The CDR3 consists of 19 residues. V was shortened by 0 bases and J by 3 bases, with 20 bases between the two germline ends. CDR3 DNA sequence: TGCGCCAGCAGTCAATCGGGTGGATTAGTAGGGGGGGCTAATGAAAAACTGTTTTTT. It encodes CASSQSGGLVGGANEKLFF.

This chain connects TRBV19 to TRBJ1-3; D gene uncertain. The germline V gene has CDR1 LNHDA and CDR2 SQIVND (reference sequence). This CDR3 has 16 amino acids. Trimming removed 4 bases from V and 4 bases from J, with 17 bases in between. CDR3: CASSTPTPAGGNTIYF. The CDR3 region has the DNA TGTGCCAGTAGTACGCCGACTCCCGCGGGGGGAAACACCATATATTTT.

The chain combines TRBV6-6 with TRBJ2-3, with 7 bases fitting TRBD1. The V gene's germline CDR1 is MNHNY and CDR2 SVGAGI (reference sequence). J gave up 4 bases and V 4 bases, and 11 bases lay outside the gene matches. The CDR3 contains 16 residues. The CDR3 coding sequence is TGTGCCAGCAGTTTGCGACAGGGAAGGGGTCCAGATACGCAGTATTTT. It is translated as CASSLRQGRGPDTQYF.

The CDR3 DNA follows: TGTGCCAGCAGCCTAGACGCAGGGCCGAACACTGAAGCTTTCTTT. The encoded protein is CASSLDAGPNTEAFF. The gene calls are TRBV7-8 and TRBJ1-1; TRBD1 might be the D (5 bases). V lost 5 bases to trimming and J lost 1 base, with 14 bases between them. The CDR3 covers 15 residues. Germline CDR1 reads SGHVS; CDR2 reads FQNEAQ.

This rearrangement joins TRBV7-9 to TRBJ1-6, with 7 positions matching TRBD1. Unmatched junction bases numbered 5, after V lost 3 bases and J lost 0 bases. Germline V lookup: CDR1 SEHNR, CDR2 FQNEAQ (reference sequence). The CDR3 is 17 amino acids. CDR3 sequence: CASSLPDRSSYNSPLHF. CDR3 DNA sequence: TGTGCCAGCAGCTTGCCGGACAGGAGCTCCTATAATTCACCCCTCCACTTT.

This CDR3 is CASSFTGGAYNEQFF. As DNA, the CDR3 is TGTGCCAGCAGTTTCACCGGGGGGGCCTACAATGAGCAGTTCTTC. V gene TRBV27 combines with J gene TRBJ2-1, with 8 bases identical to TRBD2. Trimming at V came to 3 bases and at J to 2 bases, leaving 3 bases not matched to a gene. The CDR3 runs 15 residues. Germline values: CDR1 MNHEY, CDR2 SMNVEV (reference sequence).

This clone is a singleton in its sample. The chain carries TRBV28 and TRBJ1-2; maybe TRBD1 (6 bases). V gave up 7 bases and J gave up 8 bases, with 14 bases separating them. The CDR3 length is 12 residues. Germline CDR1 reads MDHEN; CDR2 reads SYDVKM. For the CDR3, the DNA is TGTGCCAGCACCCTTCCGGGGGGCGGCTACACCTTC. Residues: CASTLPGGGYTF.

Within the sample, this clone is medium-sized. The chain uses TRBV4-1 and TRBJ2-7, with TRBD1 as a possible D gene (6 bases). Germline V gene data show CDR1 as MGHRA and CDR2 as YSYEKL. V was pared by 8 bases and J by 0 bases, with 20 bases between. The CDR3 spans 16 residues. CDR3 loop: CASPGTWRSGSYEQYF. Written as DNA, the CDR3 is TGCGCCAGCCCGGGGACATGGCGAAGCGGCTCCTACGAGCAGTACTTC.

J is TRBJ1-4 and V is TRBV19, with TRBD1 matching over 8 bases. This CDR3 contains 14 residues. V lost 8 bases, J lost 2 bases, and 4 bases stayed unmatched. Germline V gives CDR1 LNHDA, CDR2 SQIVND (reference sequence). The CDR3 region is CASGRTGTNEKLFF. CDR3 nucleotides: TGTGCCAGTGGACGGACAGGGACTAATGAAAAACTGTTTTTT.